This T cell receptor (beta chain) was captured by sequencing in a study of memory CD4+ T cells and cytomegalovirus serostatus. For the study at large: Healthy Belgian adult donors included about nine CMV-positive and some 24 CMV-negative people. Study-level points and caveats: The CMV-associated TCR signature appears largely within the CD4+ memory repertoire.

This table comes from immunoSEQ multiplex PCR, and its TCRdb copy is limited to in-frame clones, with some not included. The sample lists over 65,000 clones, about 70% occurring once. Of note for this clone: Its antigen is not identified.

The germline gives CDR1 SNHLY, CDR2 FYNNEI. V dropped 9 bases and J dropped 3; count of bases not matched to a gene: 11. The CDR3 has 15 amino acids. The sort gate was single viable CD3+CD4+CD8-CD45RO+ cells for memory CD4+ T cells. Total CD4+ T cells were enriched by CD4 positive selection. The chain uses TRBV2 and TRBJ2-3, with 8 bases fitting TRBD1. What was sequenced was memory CD4+ T cells from blood. The TCR comes from an adult in good health and CMV-seropositive. This CDR3 reads CAREQGGARTDTQYF. The CDR3, as DNA: TGTGCCAGAGAACAGGGGGGCGCGAGGACAGATACGCAGTATTTT.